The clone carrying this TCR beta chain was detected ten times or more. What it recognizes is unknown. The use of genomic DNA as template underpinned the TCR beta VDJ and CDR3 profiling. Each CDR3 protein is one row after TCRdb ran MiXCR on the reads. The repertoire holds hundreds of thousands of distinct CDR3 sequences, with roughly 59% as singletons. This entry is derived from a study of CD8+CD57+ T cells in acquired aplastic anemia. Whole-study context: Quantities of DNA derived from sorted CD4+ and CD8+ cells averaged approximately 3 ug. Study-level points and caveats: The number of CD8+ CDR3 sequences shared by patients and controls was approximately 30.

Patients chosen for sequencing had shown CD8+CD57+ cell expansion by flow cytometry. Patients were treatment-naive when blood was sampled. Sequencing was carried out using sorted CD4+, CD8+, or CD8+CD57+ T cells (not recorded which) from PBMCs. The source is a human donor with aplastic anemia.

The CDR3 bases are TGTGCCAGCAGCTTCGCGGGACAGGGGGCTCAAGGCTACACCTTC. Amino acid sequence: CASSFAGQGAQGYTF. The chain carries TRBV7-9 and TRBJ1-2, with TRBD1 identical over 12 bases. V dropped 3 bases and J dropped 8; count of bases not matched to a gene: 7. There are 15 residues in the CDR3. Per the germline V gene, CDR1 is SEHNR and CDR2 is FQNEAQ (reference sequence).